These 18 T cell receptor beta chains were all obtained from the same sample, sequenced in a study of cytomegalovirus exposure and HLA in healthy donors. With 60 Vbeta and 13 Jbeta primers, the PCR was carried out. Only in-frame clones appear in the TCRdb table, and some are missing; sequencing was by immunoSEQ multiplex PCR. The sample has under 200,000 clones. Sequencing was carried out using PBMCs. These TCRs come from a man aged 25-45 years in good health and CMV-seronegative.

The chain has TRBV7-6 and TRBJ1-1; D is ambiguous. The CDR3 contains 16 residues. V lost 5 bases, J lost 1 base, and 17 bases lay in between. The germline V gene encodes CDR1 SGHVS and CDR2 FNYEAQ. The CDR3 DNA is TGTGCCAGCAGCCCCGGACCCACGGGAAGGAACACTGAAGCTTTCTTT. Translating it yields CASSPGPTGRNTEAFF.

V is TRBV19 and J is TRBJ1-4, with TRBD1 as a possible D gene (5 bases). With 5 bases removed from V and 7 bases from J, the gap between germline ends came to 20 bases. Per the germline V gene, CDR1 is LNHDA and CDR2 is SQIVND (reference sequence). This CDR3 spans 16 amino acids. The CDR3 nucleotides are TGTGCCAGTAGTGAGGGGTCGGCGGGGGAAGGTGAAAAACTGTTTTTT. Translating it yields CASSEGSAGEGEKLFF.

The chain combines TRBV7-9 with TRBJ2-7; no clear D. The V gene lost 5 bases and the J gene lost 3 bases, with 5 bases spanning the gap. Germline CDR1 reads SEHNR; CDR2 reads FQNEAQ (reference sequence). The CDR3 sequence is 11 residues long. CDR3 amino acids: CASSPFYEQYF. In nucleotides, the CDR3 is TGTGCCAGCAGCCCTTTCTACGAGCAGTACTTC.

As DNA, the CDR3 is TGTGCCAGCTCACCACCGGGACAGGGTAATGAAAAACTGTTTTTT. Its protein is CASSPPGQGNEKLFF. J is TRBJ1-4 and V is TRBV18; the match to TRBD1 covers 9 bases. In germline, CDR1 is KGHSH, CDR2 LQKENI. V lost 0 bases, J lost 4 bases, and 0 bases stayed unmatched. The CDR3 runs to 15 residues.

The chain has TRBV7-2 and TRBJ1-1; TRBD1 might be the D (6 bases). Germline assignment: CDR1 SGHTA and CDR2 FQGNSA. This CDR3 contains 14 residues. Trimming left V 5 bases short and J 5 bases short, with 15 bases between. The CDR3 DNA reads as TGTGCCAGCAGCCCCCAAGCCCAGGGGACTGAAGCTTTCTTT. This translates into CASSPQAQGTEAFF.

The gene calls are TRBV18 and TRBJ1-5, with 7 nucleotides matching TRBD1. The CDR3 is 15 residues long. Trimming cost V 3 bases and J 6 bases; bases outside gene matches: 8. Germline V gives CDR1 KGHSH, CDR2 LQKENI. The CDR3 nucleotides are TGTGCCAGCTCACCGGGGACAGAAGCAGGTCAGCCCCAGCATTTT. Its protein product is CASSPGTEAGQPQHF.

This chain uses TRBV29-1 with TRBJ2-5, with a tentative D call TRBD1 (6 bases). Germline lookup yields CDR1 SQVTM and CDR2 ANQGSEA. The germline V and J ends were trimmed by 3 bases and 7 bases, with 15 bases remaining between them. The CDR3 extends over 13 amino acids. The CDR3 protein is CSVDRTEGTTQYF. In nucleotides, the CDR3 is TGCAGCGTTGATCGGACAGAGGGGACGACCCAGTACTTC.

The rearrangement joins TRBV7-2 to TRBJ1-5; 8 bases are shared with TRBD1. CDR3 size: 16 residues. Germline V CDR1 and CDR2: SGHTA, FQGNSA. Trimming at V came to 2 bases and at J to 1 base, leaving 4 bases not matched to a gene. CDR3 bases: TGTGCCAGCAGCTTAACCGGGACAGGAAGCAATCAGCCCCAGCATTTT. It is translated as CASSLTGTGSNQPQHF. Drawing the rest from reference TRBV7-2 and TRBJ1-5, the complete variable domain is GAGVSQSPSNKVTEKGKDVELRCDPISGHTALYWYRQSLGQGLEFLIYFQGNSAPDKSGLPSDRFSAERTGGSVSTLTIQRTQQEDSAVYLCASSLTGTGSNQPQHFGDGTRLSIL.

The rearrangement uses TRBV7-9 and TRBJ1-4, with D unresolved. The CDR3 consists of 15 residues. V was pared by 1 base and J by 5 bases, with 11 bases between. Germline assignment: CDR1 SEHNR and CDR2 FQNEAQ (reference sequence). The CDR3 region has the DNA TGTGCCAGCAGCTTAGATCCACGGGAGAATGAAAAACTGTTTTTT. It specifies CASSLDPRENEKLFF. Drawing the rest from reference TRBV7-9 and TRBJ1-4, the complete variable domain is DTGVSQNPRHKITKRGQNVTFRCDPISEHNRLYWYRQTLGQGPEFLTYFQNEAQLEKSRLLSDRFSAERPKGSFSTLEIQRTEQGDSAMYLCASSLDPRENEKLFFGSGTQLSVL.

This chain joins TRBV2 and TRBJ1-6; D is ambiguous. The CDR3 loop spans 12 amino acids. The ends were cut back, 6 bases at V and 9 bases at J, with 9 bases in the middle. Germline V lookup: CDR1 SNHLY, CDR2 FYNNEI. The CDR3 sequence is CASRLQSSPLHF. The CDR3, as DNA: TGTGCCAGCAGGTTACAAAGTTCACCCCTCCACTTT.

CDR3 protein: CASSQGGYNEQFF. Written as DNA, the CDR3 is TGTGCCAGCTCGCAGGGGGGCTACAATGAGCAGTTCTTC. The rearrangement joins TRBV9 to TRBJ2-1; TRBD1 is a possible D gene (7 bases). Germline loops: CDR1 SGDLS, CDR2 YYNGEE. V was clipped by 7 bases and J by 3 bases, with 11 bases between them. CDR3 length equals 13 residues.

The chain combines TRBV5-1 with TRBJ2-5, with 14 bases lining up with TRBD2. The CDR3 covers 19 residues. J gave up 5 bases and V 4 bases, and 16 bases lay outside the gene matches. The germline CDR1 and CDR2 sequences are SGHRS and YFSETQ. DNA of the CDR3: TGCGCCAGCAGCCGACAACCGGGACTAGCGGGAGTTCCGGGGGAGACCCAGTACTTC. Translated, it gives CASSRQPGLAGVPGETQYF.

The chain joins TRBV5-6 to TRBJ1-2, with D possibly matching TRBD1 (6 bases). V was shortened by 5 bases and J by 3 bases, with 20 bases between the two germline ends. The CDR3 consists of 16 residues. Germline V gives CDR1 SGHDT, CDR2 YYEEEE. The chain's CDR3 is CASRFTSGAEHYGYTF. The CDR3 bases are TGTGCCAGCAGGTTTACTTCAGGGGCTGAGCACTATGGCTACACCTTC.

This chain joins TRBV7-2 and TRBJ2-2; no reliable D call. V lost 5 bases and J 3 bases, leaving 13 bases between the germline ends. Looked up from germline, CDR1 is SGHTA and CDR2 is FQGNSA. The CDR3 is 15 residues long. The CDR3 loop reads CASSKRSGDTGELFF. In DNA form, the CDR3 reads TGTGCCAGCAGCAAACGGAGTGGAGACACCGGGGAGCTGTTTTTT.

The V and J genes are TRBV6-1 and TRBJ2-7, with a weak D call TRBD1 (6 bases). Germline V lookup: CDR1 MNHNS, CDR2 SASEGT. Trimming left V 5 bases short and J 3 bases short, with 14 bases between. The CDR3 consists of 14 residues. For the CDR3, the DNA is TGTGCCAGCAGTCCCCAGGGACAACACTACGAGCAGTACTTC. Residues: CASSPQGQHYEQYF.

The rearrangement links TRBV10-1 to TRBJ2-7, with TRBD1 matching over 9 bases. This CDR3 has 13 amino acids. The ends lost 6 bases at V and 5 bases at J; junction bases unmatched: 5. Per germline, CDR1 WNHNN and CDR2 SYGVQD (reference sequence). This chain's CDR3 is CASRRTGEDEQYF. CDR3 nucleotide sequence: TGCGCCAGCAGAAGGACAGGGGAAGACGAGCAGTACTTC.

This chain links TRBV20-1 with TRBJ1-2; no clear D. This CDR3 has 11 residues. Per germline, CDR1 DFQATT and CDR2 SNEGSKA (reference sequence). V shed 6 bases and J shed 7 bases, with 12 bases lying between them. The CDR3 DNA follows: TGCAGTGCCTCTCGTCGGTCTGGCTACACCTTC. This encodes CSASRRSGYTF.

The V call is TRBV9, the J call TRBJ2-7; TRBD1 matches at 7 bases. Trimming at V came to 2 bases and at J to 4 bases, leaving 6 bases not matched to a gene. Germline-derived CDR1 and CDR2 are SGDLS and YYNGEE. CDR3 length equals 14 residues. This CDR3 reads CASSVRDSLYEQYF. The CDR3 nucleotides are TGTGCCAGCAGCGTTCGGGACAGCCTTTACGAGCAGTACTTC.